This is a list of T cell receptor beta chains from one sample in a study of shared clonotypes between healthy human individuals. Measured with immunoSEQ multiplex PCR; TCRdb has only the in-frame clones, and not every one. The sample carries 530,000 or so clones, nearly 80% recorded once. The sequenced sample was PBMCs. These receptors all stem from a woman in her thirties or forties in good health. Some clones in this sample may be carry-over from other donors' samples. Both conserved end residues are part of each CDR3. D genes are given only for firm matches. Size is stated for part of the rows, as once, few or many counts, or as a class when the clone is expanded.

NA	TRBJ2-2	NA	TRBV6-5	CASSYRPGELFF	TGTGCCAGCAGTTACCGTCCCGGGGAGCTGTTTTTT
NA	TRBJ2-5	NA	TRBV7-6	CASSLAAQETQYF	TGTGCCAGCAGCTTAGCCGCCCAAGAGACCCAGTACTTC
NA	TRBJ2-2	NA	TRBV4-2	CASSQGANTGELFF	TGTGCCAGCAGCCAAGGGGCGAACACCGGGGAGCTGTTTTTT
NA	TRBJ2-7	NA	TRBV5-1	CASSLEAEPYEQYF	TGCGCCAGCAGCTTGGAAGCGGAGCCTTACGAGCAGTACTTC
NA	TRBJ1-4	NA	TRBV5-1	CASSLGPGVEKLFF	TGCGCCAGCAGCTTGGGCCCGGGGGTTGAAAAACTGTTTTTT
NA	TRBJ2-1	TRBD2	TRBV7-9	CASSTAGGPANEQFF	TGTGCCAGCAGTACAGCGGGAGGGCCCGCCAATGAGCAGTTCTTC
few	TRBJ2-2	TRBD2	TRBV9	CASGSGNTGELFF	TGTGCCAGCGGAAGCGGGAATACCGGGGAGCTGTTTTTT
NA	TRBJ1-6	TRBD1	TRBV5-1	CASSVDRANGSPLHF	TGCGCCAGCAGCGTGGACAGGGCGAATGGATCACCCCTCCACTTT
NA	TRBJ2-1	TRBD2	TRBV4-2	CASSQDALAGYNEQFF	TGTGCCAGCAGCCAAGATGCGCTAGCGGGATACAATGAGCAGTTCTTC
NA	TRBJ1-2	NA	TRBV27	CASRQGPTTNYGYTF	TGTGCCAGCAGGCAGGGGCCTACGACTAACTATGGCTACACCTTC
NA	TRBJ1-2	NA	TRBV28	CASSPNDRTFYGYTF	TGTGCCAGCAGTCCCAACGACAGGACCTTCTATGGCTACACCTTC
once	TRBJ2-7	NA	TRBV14	CASSQEGPGDYSYEQYF	TGTGCCAGCAGCCAAGAAGGTCCAGGGGACTACTCCTACGAGCAGTACTTC
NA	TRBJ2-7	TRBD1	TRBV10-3	CAHYWTGSYEQYF	TGTGCCCACTACTGGACAGGGTCGTACGAGCAGTACTTC
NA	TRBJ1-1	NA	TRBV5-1	CASSLAGQISTEAFF	TGCGCCAGCAGCTTGGCGGGGCAAATTAGTACTGAAGCTTTCTTT
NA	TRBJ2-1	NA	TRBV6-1	CASSEWGNEQFF	TGTGCCAGCAGCGAGTGGGGCAATGAGCAGTTCTTC
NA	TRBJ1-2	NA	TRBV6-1	CASSEAVTFDGYTF	TGTGCCAGCAGTGAAGCGGTCACCTTTGATGGCTACACCTTC
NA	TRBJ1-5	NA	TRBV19	CASSNPGGSNQPQHF	TGTGCCAGTAGTAACCCCGGGGGCTCCAATCAGCCCCAGCATTTT
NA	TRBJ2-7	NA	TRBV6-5	CASSYRVQAPYEQYF	TGTGCCAGCAGTTACCGCGTGCAGGCGCCCTACGAGCAGTACTTC
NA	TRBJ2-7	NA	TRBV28	CASSGGQTPPYEQYF	TGTGCCAGCAGCGGGGGACAGACCCCTCCCTACGAGCAGTACTTC
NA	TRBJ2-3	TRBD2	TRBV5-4	CASSSTPGRWRGNTDTQYF	TGTGCCAGCAGCTCCACCCCCGGTCGGTGGCGGGGGAACACAGATACGCAGTATTTT
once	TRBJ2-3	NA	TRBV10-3	CAIRDETDTQYF	TGTGCCATCAGGGACGAGACAGATACGCAGTATTTT
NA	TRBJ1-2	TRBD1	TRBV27	CASSLSRGPAYGYTF	TGTGCCAGCAGTTTATCGAGGGGGCCCGCCTATGGCTACACCTTC
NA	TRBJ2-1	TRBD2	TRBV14	CASSQMRGIPGLTSSYNEQFF	TGTGCCAGCAGCCAGATGAGGGGTATTCCGGGACTAACAAGCTCCTACAATGAGCAGTTCTTC
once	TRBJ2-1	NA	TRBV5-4	CASSWDTNGEQFF	TGTGCCAGCAGCTGGGACACCAATGGTGAGCAGTTCTTC
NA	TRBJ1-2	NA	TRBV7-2	CASSLEPGMAYGYTF	TGTGCCAGCAGCTTAGAGCCAGGGATGGCCTATGGCTACACCTTC
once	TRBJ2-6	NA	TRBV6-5	CASTRSGSGANVLTF	TGTGCCAGCACTCGGTCGGGCTCTGGGGCCAACGTCCTGACTTTC
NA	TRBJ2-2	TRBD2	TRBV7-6	CASSLARAGLYTGELFF	TGTGCCAGCAGCTTAGCGCGAGCGGGACTCTACACCGGGGAGCTGTTTTTT
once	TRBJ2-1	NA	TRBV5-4	CASSGGRSYNEQFF	TGTGCCAGCAGCGGGGGGAGGTCCTACAATGAGCAGTTCTTC
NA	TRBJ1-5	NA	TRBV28	CASSFSRSGPIQPQHF	TGTGCCAGCAGTTTCTCGAGGTCAGGACCCATTCAGCCCCAGCATTTT